The rows below give T cell receptor beta chains drawn from one sample of a study of technical replicates of blood from a few donors. The assay was immunoSEQ multiplex PCR, and TCRdb's table has in-frame clones only and misses some. The sample holds around 80,000 clones; roughly 90% are singletons and the top ten take 0.41%. The sample taken for sequencing was T cells isolated from PBMCs. The receptors were gathered from a human donor in good health. Each CDR3 is given with its conserved first and last residue. Fields, in order: CDR3 length, J gene, V gene, D gene, clone size, CDR3 DNA, CDR3 protein. The D gene is left open where the match is weak. Clone size is given for some rows only: seen once, a few or many times, or a class if the clone is expanded.

cdr3_length: 15; j_call: TRBJ2-7; v_call: TRBV5-4; d_call: TRBD2; clone_size: .; cdr3_nt: TGTGCCAGCAGCTCAGGACTAGCGGAGCTCTACGAGCAGTACTTC; cdr3_aa: CASSSGLAELYEQYF
cdr3_length: 15; j_call: TRBJ2-1; v_call: TRBV28; d_call: .; clone_size: .; cdr3_nt: TGTGCCAGCAGTTTATTTGCCTACTCCTACAATGAGCAGTTCTTC; cdr3_aa: CASSLFAYSYNEQFF
cdr3_length: 18; j_call: TRBJ2-7; v_call: TRBV4-3; d_call: TRBD1; clone_size: .; cdr3_nt: TGCGCCAGCAGCCAAGCTGTCCAATTCGGGACAGGGGCCTACGAGCAGTACTTC; cdr3_aa: CASSQAVQFGTGAYEQYF
cdr3_length: 13; j_call: TRBJ1-1; v_call: TRBV11-1; d_call: .; clone_size: .; cdr3_nt: TGTGCCAGCAGCTTAGCCAAGAACACTGAAGCTTTCTTT; cdr3_aa: CASSLAKNTEAFF
cdr3_length: 11; j_call: TRBJ2-7; v_call: TRBV2; d_call: .; clone_size: .; cdr3_nt: TGTGCCAGCAGTGTAGGACTCGAGCAGTACTTC; cdr3_aa: CASSVGLEQYF
cdr3_length: 15; j_call: TRBJ2-1; v_call: TRBV5-6; d_call: .; clone_size: .; cdr3_nt: TGTGCCAGCAGCTTCGGGACAGCCCCGGGAGTAGAGCAGTTCTTC; cdr3_aa: CASSFGTAPGVEQFF
cdr3_length: 13; j_call: TRBJ2-2; v_call: TRBV28; d_call: .; clone_size: .; cdr3_nt: TGTGCCAGCTATAGGGGAAACACCGGGGAGCTGTTTTTT; cdr3_aa: CASYRGNTGELFF
cdr3_length: 15; j_call: TRBJ2-7; v_call: TRBV7-9; d_call: TRBD1; clone_size: .; cdr3_nt: TGTGCCAGCAGTTCGACGCAGGGGGCCCCCTACGAGCAGTACTTC; cdr3_aa: CASSSTQGAPYEQYF
cdr3_length: 15; j_call: TRBJ2-1; v_call: TRBV7-8; d_call: .; clone_size: .; cdr3_nt: TGTGCCAGCAGCTCCAGGCCCGGGAGTGGCAATGAGCAGTTCTTC; cdr3_aa: CASSSRPGSGNEQFF
cdr3_length: 13; j_call: TRBJ2-5; v_call: TRBV5-1; d_call: .; clone_size: .; cdr3_nt: TGCGCCAGCAGTCAGAAGGGGTTGGAGACCCAGTACTTC; cdr3_aa: CASSQKGLETQYF
cdr3_length: 14; j_call: TRBJ1-2; v_call: TRBV5-4; d_call: TRBD1; clone_size: .; cdr3_nt: TGTGCCAGCAGCCGGACAGGGGTCAACTATGGCTACACCTTC; cdr3_aa: CASSRTGVNYGYTF
cdr3_length: 15; j_call: TRBJ2-1; v_call: TRBV28; d_call: .; clone_size: .; cdr3_nt: TGTGCCAGCACAACTATAGCGGAGTCCTACAATGAGCAGTTCTTC; cdr3_aa: CASTTIAESYNEQFF
cdr3_length: 12; j_call: TRBJ2-7; v_call: TRBV10-1; d_call: TRBD2; clone_size: few; cdr3_nt: TGCGCCAGCAGTCTAGCGGGTGGCGAGCAGTACTTC; cdr3_aa: CASSLAGGEQYF
cdr3_length: 16; j_call: TRBJ2-2; v_call: TRBV14; d_call: TRBD2; clone_size: few; cdr3_nt: TGTGCCATCTTCCATCCTAGCGGCCCTGGAGCCGGGGAGCTGTTTTTT; cdr3_aa: CAIFHPSGPGAGELFF
cdr3_length: 15; j_call: TRBJ1-5; v_call: TRBV7-2; d_call: TRBD1; clone_size: .; cdr3_nt: TGTGCCAGCAGCCGTCGGACAGGGGGCAATCAGCCCCAGCATTTT; cdr3_aa: CASSRRTGGNQPQHF
cdr3_length: 12; j_call: TRBJ2-1; v_call: TRBV6-6; d_call: .; clone_size: .; cdr3_nt: TGTGCCAGCAGTCCCGGGGGTACTGAGCAGTTCTTC; cdr3_aa: CASSPGGTEQFF